The TCR beta chain described here comes from a study of blood T cells in healthy people across ages. Overall study: Template switching picked up about one barcoded beta molecule for each two T cells. General study findings and limits: Researchers deemed the diversity estimates from one million T cells underestimates.

This clonotype was detected only a few times. Its target is not known. Alongside a J-beta primer mix, a sample-barcoded 5' primer served in a second PCR lasting about 7 to 12 cycles. MiXCR was run by TCRdb on the 5' RACE reads, yielding one entry per CDR3 protein. The table shows some 1.5 million distinct CDR3 sequences, with over 25% occurring only once. This CDR3 is 16 amino acids long. V trimming: 5 bases; J trimming: 8 bases; junction bases outside the gene matches: 8. Healthy Caucasians from Russia aged 6 to 90 served as donors. Peripheral blood samples of 9.5 to 10 milliliters were drawn from each donor.

Sequenced sample: blood. The rearrangement links TRBV12-3 or TRBV12-4 to TRBJ2-1; 14 bases align to TRBD2. This receptor was identified in a woman in her twenties or thirties in good health. This CDR3 is CASSPGTSGSGYEQFF. The DNA of the CDR3 is TGTGCCAGCAGTCCGGGGACTAGCGGGAGCGGGTATGAGCAGTTCTTC.